These 15 T cell receptor beta chains were sequenced from one sample in a study of CD8+CD57+ T cells in acquired aplastic anemia. The template used for profiling TCR beta VDJ and CDR3 was genomic DNA. TCRdb passed the reads through MiXCR, listing each CDR3 protein once. Here the sample spans hundreds of thousands of distinct CDR3 sequences, roughly 68% being singletons. Input material: sorted CD4+, CD8+, or CD8+CD57+ T cells (not recorded which) from PBMCs. The receptors derive from a human donor in good health, serving as a control.

This clonotype is a singleton in its sample. The chain links TRBV20-1 to TRBJ1-2; possibly TRBD1 for D (5 bases). Germline V gene sequence: CDR1 DFQATT, CDR2 SNEGSKA (reference sequence). The length of the CDR3 is 14 residues. V lost 6 bases and J 4 bases, leaving 18 bases between the germline ends. CDR3 loop: CSASHVGVGYGYTF. The CDR3, as DNA: TGCAGTGCCAGTCACGTGGGGGTCGGCTATGGCTACACCTTC.

Concerning this clonotype: No conserved phenylalanine or tryptophan ends this CDR3, so it is likely a read error. No DNA is shown, since the ends of the CDR3 on it are uncertain; the CDR3 is the one TCRdb lists. The chain recombines TRBV7-2 with TRBJ2-5; the table's D call TRBD1 went unverified against the DNA. The CDR3 extends over 13 residues, inclusive of both ends. CDR1 and CDR2 (germline): SGHTA, FQGNSA. CDR3 region: CASSFATGETTYA.

A remark on this clonotype: Possible read error: a much larger clone is one base away. The chain has TRBV13 and TRBJ1-2; D is ambiguous. This CDR3 comprises 14 residues. The V gene's germline CDR1 is PRHDT and CDR2 FYEKMQ (reference sequence). The CDR3 DNA reads as TGTGCCAGCAGCTTAGACGCCCGGGGTTATGGCTGCACCTTC. It yields the protein CASSLDARGYGCTF.

In its sample, this clonotype was seen once. The V gene is TRBV7-3, the J gene TRBJ2-5; tentatively, D is TRBD2 (5 bases). Gene TRBJ2-7 matches the end of the DNA better, so the J call may be wrong. Germline CDR1 and CDR2: SGHTA and FQGTGA. This CDR3 has 14 amino acids. The CDR3 region has the DNA TGTGCCAGCAGCTCAAGAGGGTGTAGGTACGAGCAGTACTTC. Protein: CASSSRGCRYEQYF.

Points on this clonotype: Mismatch with germline at one junction end may stem from a read error. The CDR3 region has the DNA TGTGCCAGCAGCCGACGGAACAGGTACGGTGAGAAGTTCTTC. It is translated as CASSRRNRYGEKFF. The chain combines TRBV7-2 with TRBJ2-1, with TRBD1 as a possible D gene (5 bases). The CDR3 length is 14 residues. Germline CDR1 SGHTA, CDR2 FQGNSA.

Details on this clonotype: Relative to the germline gene, one junction end is altered; a read error may explain this. The rearrangement links TRBV7-9 to TRBJ1-1; D might be TRBD1 (5 bases). The CDR3 runs to 14 residues. Per germline, CDR1 SEHNR and CDR2 FQNEAQ (reference sequence). Here the CDR3 reads CASSILGADTQYFF. The CDR3 DNA follows: TGTGCCAGCAGCATCCTAGGGGCAGATACGCAGTATTTTTTT.

The rearrangement links TRBV10-3 to TRBJ1-1; 7 bases match TRBD1. Germline CDR1 is ENHRY and CDR2 is SYGVKD. The CDR3 is made up of 15 amino acids. The V and J ends lost 6 bases and 7 bases, in that order; junction bases with no gene match: 14. The CDR3 nucleotides read TGTGCCATCAGCAGGGGGGATAGGGCGGACTATGAAGCTTTCTTT. Translating gives CAISRGDRADYEAFF.

This clonotype was seen at least ten times. This chain links TRBV25-1 with TRBJ2-5; 7 bases map to TRBD2. Germline CDR1 and CDR2: MGHDK and SYGVNS. The CDR3 runs to 15 residues. The V gene end was trimmed by 0 bases and the J gene end by 5 bases; junction bases not matched to a gene: 6. The CDR3 loop is CASSEYKGEGETQYF. The CDR3 region has the DNA TGTGCCAGCAGTGAATATAAAGGGGAGGGGGAGACCCAGTACTTC.

The J gene is TRBJ1-6, the V gene TRBV7-2, with no clear D. Trimming pared 6 bases from V and 18 bases from J, leaving 27 bases between. The germline V gene has CDR1 SGHTA and CDR2 FQGNSA. The CDR3 is made up of 15 amino acids. Here the CDR3 reads CASRSGQINQPQHHF. The CDR3, as DNA: TGTGCCAGCAGGTCCGGGCAGATCAATCAGCCCCAGCACCACTTT.

The chain is built from TRBV6-6 and TRBJ1-2, with 8 bases that match TRBD1. There are 15 residues in the CDR3. V dropped 0 bases and J dropped 7; count of bases not matched to a gene: 7. CDR1 MNHNY and CDR2 SVGAGI come from the germline V gene (reference sequence). The CDR3 region is CASSYSGTGYCGYTF. In DNA form, the CDR3 reads TGTGCCAGCAGTTACTCCGGGACAGGCTACTGTGGCTACACCTTC.

With regard to this clonotype: The junction differs from germline at one of its ends, possibly a read error. V and J are TRBV7-9 and TRBJ2-7; a weak D match, TRBD2 (5 bases). The CDR3 runs 14 residues. CDR1 and CDR2 (germline): SEHNR, FQNEAQ (reference sequence). CDR3 region: CASSLRTPTYEQYF. The CDR3 nucleotides are TGTGCCAGTAGCTTGAGGACTCCGACCTACGAGCAGTACTTC.

V and J are TRBV12-3 or TRBV12-4 and TRBJ2-7; D uncertain. The ends were cut back, 7 bases at V and 0 bases at J, with 7 bases in the middle. The CDR3 sequence is 12 residues long. CDR3 amino acids: CASNGTSYEQYF. In DNA, the CDR3 is TGTGCCAGCAACGGCACCTCCTACGAGCAGTACTTC.

To note about this clonotype: An end of the junction differs from the germline gene, which may be a read error. The chain is built from TRBV15 and TRBJ1-4; D is undetermined. Germline loops: CDR1 LNHNV, CDR2 YYDKDF (reference sequence). The CDR3 consists of 15 residues. The CDR3 coding sequence is TGTGCCACCAGCTTAGTTAGAGGATCTAATGAAGAACTGTTCTTC. It is translated as CATSLVRGSNEELFF.

This clonotype was picked up one time. DNA of the CDR3: TGTGCCAGCAGCGTAGGGATCAGGACTAACACCGGGGTC. Translated, it gives CASSVGIRTNTGV. The J gene is TRBJ2-7, the V gene TRBV9, with D possibly matching TRBD2 (6 bases). The CDR3 has 13 amino acids. The germline V gene has CDR1 SGDLS and CDR2 YYNGEE.

The CDR3 sequence: CSVGRGGPPDTQYF. The CDR3 bases are TGCAGCGTTGGTCGGGGGGGCCCCCCGGATACGCAGTATTTT. The rearrangement links TRBV10-1 to TRBJ2-3; 8 bases match TRBD2. This CDR3 is 14 amino acids long. Germline V gene data show CDR1 as WNHNN and CDR2 as SYGVQD (reference sequence).